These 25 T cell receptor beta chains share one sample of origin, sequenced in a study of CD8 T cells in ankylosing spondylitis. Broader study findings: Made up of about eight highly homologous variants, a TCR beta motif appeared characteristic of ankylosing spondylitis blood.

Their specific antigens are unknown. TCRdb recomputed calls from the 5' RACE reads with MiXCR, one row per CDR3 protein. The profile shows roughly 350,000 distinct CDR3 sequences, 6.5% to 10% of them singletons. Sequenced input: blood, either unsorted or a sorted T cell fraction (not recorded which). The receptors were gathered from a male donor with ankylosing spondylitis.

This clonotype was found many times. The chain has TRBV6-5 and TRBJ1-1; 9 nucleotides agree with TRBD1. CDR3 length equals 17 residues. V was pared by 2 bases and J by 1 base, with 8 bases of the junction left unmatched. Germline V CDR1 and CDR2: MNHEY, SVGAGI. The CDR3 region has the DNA TGTGCCAGCAGTTACGATTACAGGGGGCGCGGGAACACTGAAGCTTTCTTT. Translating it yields CASSYDYRGRGNTEAFF.

This chain's CDR3 is CASSHLEGLTTEAFF. CDR3 in DNA: TGCGCCAGCAGCCATCTGGAGGGGCTTACCACTGAAGCTTTCTTT. The chain links TRBV4-1 to TRBJ1-1; a weak D match, TRBD1 (5 bases). CDR3 length: 15 residues. Trimming removed 3 bases at V and 4 bases at J, with 15 bases between. Germline V gives CDR1 MGHRA, CDR2 YSYEKL.

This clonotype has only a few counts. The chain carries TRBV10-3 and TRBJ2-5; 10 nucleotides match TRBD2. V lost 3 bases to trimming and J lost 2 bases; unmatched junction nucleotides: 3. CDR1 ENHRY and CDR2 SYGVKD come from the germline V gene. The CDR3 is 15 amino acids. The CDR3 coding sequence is TGTGCCATCAGTGAAGGACTAGCGGCGCAAGAGACCCAGTACTTC. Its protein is CAISEGLAAQETQYF.

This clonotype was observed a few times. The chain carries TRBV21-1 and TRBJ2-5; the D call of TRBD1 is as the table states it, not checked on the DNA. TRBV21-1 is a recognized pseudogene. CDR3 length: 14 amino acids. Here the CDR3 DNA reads TGTGCCAGCAGCTCCCCGGACAGAATAGAGACCCAGTACTTC. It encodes CASSSPDRIETQYF.

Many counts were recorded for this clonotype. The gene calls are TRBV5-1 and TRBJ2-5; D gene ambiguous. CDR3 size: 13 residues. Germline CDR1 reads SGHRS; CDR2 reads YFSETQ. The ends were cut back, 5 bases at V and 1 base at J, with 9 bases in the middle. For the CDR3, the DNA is TGCGCCAGCAGTTGGCGGTTCCAAGAGACCCAGTACTTC. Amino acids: CASSWRFQETQYF.

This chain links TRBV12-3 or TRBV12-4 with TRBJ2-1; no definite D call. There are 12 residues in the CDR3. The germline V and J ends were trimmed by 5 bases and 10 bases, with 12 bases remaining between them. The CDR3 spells CASSPMPGEQFF. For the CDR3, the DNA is TGTGCCAGCAGTCCTATGCCGGGCGAGCAGTTCTTC.

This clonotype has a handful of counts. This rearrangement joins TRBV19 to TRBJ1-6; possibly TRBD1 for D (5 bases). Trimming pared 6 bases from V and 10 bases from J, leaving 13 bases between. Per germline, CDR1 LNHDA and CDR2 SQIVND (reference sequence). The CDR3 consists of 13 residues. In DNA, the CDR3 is TGTGCCAGTAGAGCAGGGATGGGCTCACCCCTCCACTTT. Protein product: CASRAGMGSPLHF. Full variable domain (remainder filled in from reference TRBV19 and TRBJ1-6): DGGITQSPKYLFRKEGQNVTLSCEQNLNHDAMYWYRQDPGQGLRLIYYSQIVNDFQKGDIAEGYSVSREKKESFPLTVTSAQKNPTAFYLCASRAGMGSPLHFGNGTRLTVT.

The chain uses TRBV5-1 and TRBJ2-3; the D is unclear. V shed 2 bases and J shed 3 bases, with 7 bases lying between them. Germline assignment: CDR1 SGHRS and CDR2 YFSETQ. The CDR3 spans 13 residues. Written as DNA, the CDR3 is TGCGCCAGCAGCTTTCTAGTAACAGATACGCAGTATTTT. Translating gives CASSFLVTDTQYF.

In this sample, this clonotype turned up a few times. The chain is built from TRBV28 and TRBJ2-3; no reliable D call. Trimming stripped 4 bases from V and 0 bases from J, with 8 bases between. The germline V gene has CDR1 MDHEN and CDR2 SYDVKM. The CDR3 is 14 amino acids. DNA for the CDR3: TGTGCCAGCAGTTCCACCCTTAGCACAGATACGCAGTATTTT. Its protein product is CASSSTLSTDTQYF. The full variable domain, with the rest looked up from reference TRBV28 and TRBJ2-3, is DVKVTQSSRYLVKRTGEKVFLECVQDMDHENMFWYRQDPGLGLRLIYFSYDVKMKEKGDIPEGYSVSREKKERFSLILESASTNQTSMYLCASSSTLSTDTQYFGPGTRLTVL.

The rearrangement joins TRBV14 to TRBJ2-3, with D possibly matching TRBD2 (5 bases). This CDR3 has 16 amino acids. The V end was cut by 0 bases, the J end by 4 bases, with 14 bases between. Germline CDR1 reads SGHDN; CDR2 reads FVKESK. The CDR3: CASSQEPRAVADTQYF. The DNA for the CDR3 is TGTGCCAGCAGCCAAGAGCCGAGGGCGGTGGCAGATACGCAGTATTTT.

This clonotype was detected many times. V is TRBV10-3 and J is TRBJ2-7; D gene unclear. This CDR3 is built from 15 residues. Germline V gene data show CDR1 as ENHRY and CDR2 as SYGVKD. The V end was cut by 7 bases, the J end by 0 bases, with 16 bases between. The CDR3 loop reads CAIKAYQENSYEQYF. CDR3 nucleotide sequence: TGTGCCATCAAGGCGTATCAGGAAAACTCCTACGAGCAGTACTTC.

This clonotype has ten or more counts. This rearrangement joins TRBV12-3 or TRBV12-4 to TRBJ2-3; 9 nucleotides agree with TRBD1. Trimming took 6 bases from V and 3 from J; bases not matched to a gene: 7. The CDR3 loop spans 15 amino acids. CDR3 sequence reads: CASRSDRGETDTQYF. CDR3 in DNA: TGTGCCAGCAGATCGGACAGGGGCGAGACAGATACGCAGTATTTT.

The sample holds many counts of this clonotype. The CDR3 sequence: CASRRRTVANTEAFF. The CDR3, as DNA: TGTGCCAGCAGACGCCGGACGGTGGCCAACACTGAAGCTTTCTTT. The chain has TRBV7-2 and TRBJ1-1; D unclear. This CDR3 is built from 15 residues. With 6 bases removed from V and 2 bases from J, the gap between germline ends came to 16 bases. Looked up from germline, CDR1 is SGHTA and CDR2 is FQGNSA.

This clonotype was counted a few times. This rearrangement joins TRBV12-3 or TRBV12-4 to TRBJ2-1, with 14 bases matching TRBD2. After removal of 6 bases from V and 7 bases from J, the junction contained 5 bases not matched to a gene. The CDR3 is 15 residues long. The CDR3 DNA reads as TGTGCCAGCAGATGGGGACTAGCGGGAGTTAATGAGCAGTTCTTC. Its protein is CASRWGLAGVNEQFF.

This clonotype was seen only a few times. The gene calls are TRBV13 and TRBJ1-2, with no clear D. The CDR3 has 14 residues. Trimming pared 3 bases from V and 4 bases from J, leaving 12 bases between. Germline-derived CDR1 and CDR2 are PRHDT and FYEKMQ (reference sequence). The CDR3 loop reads CASSFEGPGYGYTF. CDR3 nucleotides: TGTGCCAGCAGCTTCGAAGGCCCTGGCTATGGCTACACCTTC.

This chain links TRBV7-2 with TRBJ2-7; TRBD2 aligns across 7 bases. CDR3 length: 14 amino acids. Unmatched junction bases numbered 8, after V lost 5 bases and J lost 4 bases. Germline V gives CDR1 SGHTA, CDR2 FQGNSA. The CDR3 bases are TGTGCCAGCAGCGATAACAGCGGGAAATACGAGCAGTACTTC. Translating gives CASSDNSGKYEQYF.

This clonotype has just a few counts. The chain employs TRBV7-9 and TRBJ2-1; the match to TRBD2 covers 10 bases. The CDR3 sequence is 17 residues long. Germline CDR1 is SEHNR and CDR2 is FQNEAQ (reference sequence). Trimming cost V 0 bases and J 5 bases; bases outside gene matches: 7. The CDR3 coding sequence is TGTGCCAGCAGCTTAGCGGCCCTAGCGGGAGACCACAATGAGCAGTTCTTC. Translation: CASSLAALAGDHNEQFF.

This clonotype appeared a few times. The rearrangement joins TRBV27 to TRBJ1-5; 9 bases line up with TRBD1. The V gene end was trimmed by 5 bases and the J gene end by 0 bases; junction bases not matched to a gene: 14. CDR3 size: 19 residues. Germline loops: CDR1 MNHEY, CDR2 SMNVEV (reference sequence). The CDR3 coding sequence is TGTGCCAGCAGTCCCATCCCGGGACAGGGAGCGTATAGCAATCAGCCCCAGCATTTT. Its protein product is CASSPIPGQGAYSNQPQHF.

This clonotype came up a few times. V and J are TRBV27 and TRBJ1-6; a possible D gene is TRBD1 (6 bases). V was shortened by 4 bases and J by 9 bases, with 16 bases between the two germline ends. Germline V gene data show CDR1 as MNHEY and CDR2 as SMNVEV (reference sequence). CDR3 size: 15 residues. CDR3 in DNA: TGTGCCAGCAGTTCCCGACAGGAATCGTCTTCACCCCTCCACTTT. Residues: CASSSRQESSSPLHF.

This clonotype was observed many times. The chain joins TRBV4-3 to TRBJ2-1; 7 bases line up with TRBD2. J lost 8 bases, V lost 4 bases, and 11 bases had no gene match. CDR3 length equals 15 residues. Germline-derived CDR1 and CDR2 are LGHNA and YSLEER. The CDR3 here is CASSPGLGNLDEQFF. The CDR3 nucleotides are TGCGCCAGCAGCCCAGGACTAGGGAATCTCGATGAGCAGTTCTTC.

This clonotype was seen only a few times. This CDR3 is CASSPAGAPNIQYF. CDR3 coding DNA: TGTGCCAGCAGCCCAGCGGGGGCGCCAAACATTCAGTACTTC. The rearrangement joins TRBV11-2 to TRBJ2-4; 8 nucleotides match TRBD2. V lost 5 bases and J lost 6; bases outside the gene matches: 6. CDR1 SGHAT and CDR2 FQNNGV come from the germline V gene. The CDR3 spans 14 residues. Variable domain in full (rest from reference TRBV11-2 and TRBJ2-4): EAGVAQSPRYKIIEKRQSVAFWCNPISGHATLYWYQQILGQGPKLLIQFQNNGVVDDSQLPKDRFSAERLKGVDSTLKIQPAKLEDSAVYLCASSPAGAPNIQYFGAGTRLSVL.

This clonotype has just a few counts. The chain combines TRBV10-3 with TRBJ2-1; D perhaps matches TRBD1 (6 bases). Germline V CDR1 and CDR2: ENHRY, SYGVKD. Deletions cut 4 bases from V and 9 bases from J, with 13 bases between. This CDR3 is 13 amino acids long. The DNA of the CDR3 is TGTGCCATCAGTGGATCTACAGGGAGTGAGCAGTTCTTC. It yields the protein CAISGSTGSEQFF.

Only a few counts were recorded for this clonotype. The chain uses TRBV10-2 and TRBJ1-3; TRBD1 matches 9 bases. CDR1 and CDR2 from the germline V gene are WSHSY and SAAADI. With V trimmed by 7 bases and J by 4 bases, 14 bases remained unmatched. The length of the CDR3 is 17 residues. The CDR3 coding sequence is TGCGCCAGCACAAAAGAGGGACAGGGTTCGTTGGGAAACACCATATATTTT. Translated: CASTKEGQGSLGNTIYF.

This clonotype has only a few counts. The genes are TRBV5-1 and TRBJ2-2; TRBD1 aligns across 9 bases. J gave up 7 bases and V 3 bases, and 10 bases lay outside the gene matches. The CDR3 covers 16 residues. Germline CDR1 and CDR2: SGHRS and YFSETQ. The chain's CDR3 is CASSYRDRVSYGELFF. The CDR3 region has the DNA TGCGCCAGCAGCTACCGGGACAGGGTTTCTTACGGGGAGCTGTTTTTT. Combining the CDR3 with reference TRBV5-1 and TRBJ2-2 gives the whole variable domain KAGVTQTPRYLIKTRGQQVTLSCSPISGHRSVSWYQQTPGQGLQFLFEYFSETQRNKGNFPGRFSGRQFSNSRSEMNVSTLELGDSALYLCASSYRDRVSYGELFFGEGSRLTVL.

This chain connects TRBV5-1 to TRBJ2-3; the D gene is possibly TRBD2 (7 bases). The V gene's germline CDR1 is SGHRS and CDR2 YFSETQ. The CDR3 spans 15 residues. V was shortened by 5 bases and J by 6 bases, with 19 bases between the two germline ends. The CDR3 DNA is TGCGCCAGCAGGGATAGGACTAGGGGGGCGGATACGCAGTATTTT. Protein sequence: CASRDRTRGADTQYF.